This entry lists 28 T cell receptor beta chains sequenced from one sample in a study of blood T cell repertoires in COVID-19. Repertoires were generated with immunoSEQ multiplex PCR, while TCRdb's copy carries only in-frame clones and drops some. Of roughly 190,000 clones detected, 80% to 85% appear once; the ten largest clones hold more than 14%. Sequenced input: peripheral blood. Receptors originate from a woman aged 70-85 years with COVID-19, enrolled during active disease.

V is TRBV28 and J is TRBJ2-7; D perhaps matches TRBD1 (6 bases). From germline, CDR1 is MDHEN and CDR2 SYDVKM. Trimming cost V 3 bases and J 5 bases, with 11 bases left between them. The CDR3 spans 13 residues. CDR3 sequence reads: CASSLDSFNEQYV. CDR3 bases: TGTGCCAGCAGTTTGGACAGTTTCAACGAGCAGTACGTC.

This clone showed up just a few times. This sequence joins TRBV4-2 and TRBJ1-3; 7 bases fit TRBD1. The junction had 4 bases not matched to a gene; V was cut back by 2 bases and J by 3 bases. Germline assignment: CDR1 LGHNA and CDR2 YNFKEQ. The CDR3 length is 15 residues. The CDR3 reads CASSQPRQGGNTIYF. The DNA of the CDR3 is TGTGCCAGCAGCCAACCAAGACAGGGTGGAAACACCATATATTTT.

The rearrangement links TRBV5-1 to TRBJ2-6; a possible D gene is TRBD2 (6 bases). The CDR3 is 17 amino acids. Germline V gene sequence: CDR1 SGHRS, CDR2 YFSETQ. Trimming removed 6 bases from V and 0 bases from J, with 16 bases in between. CDR3 bases: TGCGCCAGCACACTGGGACTGACGAACTCTGGGGCCAACGTCCTGACTTTC. Residues: CASTLGLTNSGANVLTF.

The sample holds one count of this clone. The CDR3 DNA sequence: TGTGCCAGCAGCTTAGGGGCAGGGGGCTTCTACTTC. Amino acid sequence: CASSLGAGGFYF. The rearrangement links TRBV7-9 to TRBJ2-7; 8 positions agree with TRBD1. This CDR3 contains 12 residues. After removal of 1 base from V and 13 bases from J, the junction contained 6 bases not matched to a gene. Germline V gives CDR1 SEHNR, CDR2 FQNEAQ (reference sequence). The full variable domain, its missing parts supplied by reference TRBV7-9 and TRBJ2-7, is DTGVSQNPRHKITKRGQNVTFRCDPISEHNRLYWYRQTLGQGPEFLTYFQNEAQLEKSRLLSDRFSAERPKGSFSTLEIQRTEQGDSAMYLCASSLGAGGFYFGPGTRLTVT.

The gene calls are TRBV21-1 and TRBJ2-7; the tabulated D call, TRBD1, remains unverified against the DNA. TRBV21-1 is labeled a pseudogene. The CDR3 is 17 residues long. Here the CDR3 reads CASSKGTPTGQAYEQYV. The CDR3 bases are TGTGCCAGCAGCAAAGGAACCCCCACTGGACAGGCCTACGAGCAGTACGTC.

The rearrangement uses TRBV5-1 and TRBJ2-3, with D tentatively TRBD2 (6 bases). This CDR3 region has 15 residues. With 2 bases removed from V and 0 bases from J, the gap between germline ends came to 10 bases. Germline lookup yields CDR1 SGHRS and CDR2 YFSETQ. Here the CDR3 DNA reads TGCGCCAGCAGCTTAGGAGGGGCTAGCACAGATACGCAGTATTTT. It codes for CASSLGGASTDTQYF.

This chain uses TRBV15 with TRBJ2-3; D unclear. Per the germline V gene, CDR1 is LNHNV and CDR2 is YYDKDF (reference sequence). This CDR3 is built from 13 residues. The V end lost 4 bases, the J end lost 2 bases, and 7 bases lay between the germline ends. The CDR3 nucleotides read TGTGCCACCAGCAAACTTTCCACAGATACGCAGTATTTT. Translated: CATSKLSTDTQYF.

The chain links TRBV18 to TRBJ2-1; 11 nucleotides line up with TRBD1. This CDR3 contains 14 residues. CDR1 and CDR2 (germline): KGHSH, LQKENI. The trim removed 5 bases at V and 7 bases at J, leaving 4 bases unmatched. The CDR3: CASSFGQGANEQFF. The CDR3 DNA is TGTGCCAGCTCATTCGGACAGGGGGCAAATGAGCAGTTCTTC. Full variable domain (remainder filled in from reference TRBV18 and TRBJ2-1): NAGVMQNPRHLVRRRGQEARLRCSPMKGHSHVYWYRQLPEEGLKFMVYLQKENIIDESGMPKERFSAEFPKEGPSILRIQQVVRGDSAAYFCASSFGQGANEQFFGPGTRLTVL.

This chain uses TRBV14 with TRBJ1-1; D is unresolved. Germline assignment: CDR1 SGHDN and CDR2 FVKESK. CDR3 length: 17 residues. V lost 1 base and J lost 1, with 16 bases in between. This chain's CDR3 is CASSQVGPSQWNTEAFF. Here the CDR3 DNA reads TGTGCCAGCAGCCAAGTTGGGCCGTCACAGTGGAACACTGAAGCTTTCTTT.

The chain couples TRBV3-1 (or the pseudogene TRBV3-2) to TRBJ2-5; 8 positions agree with TRBD2. V trimming: 4 bases; J trimming: 2 bases; junction bases outside the gene matches: 6. The CDR3 contains 15 residues. Germline V gene sequence: CDR1 LGHDT, CDR2 YNNKEL (reference sequence). As DNA, the CDR3 is TGTGCCAGCAGCCCAGCTCAGCGGGAGCAAGAGACCCAGTACTTC. Its translation: CASSPAQREQETQYF.

About this clone itself: One end of the junction fails to match germline, which may point to a read error. The V call is TRBV11-1, the J call TRBJ1-1; D remains unclear. This CDR3 contains 12 residues. The germline gives CDR1 SGHAT, CDR2 FQDESV (reference sequence). CDR3 in amino acids: CASRLGRTEAFF. The CDR3 bases are TGTGCCAGCAGGTTAGGGAGGACTGAAGCTTTCTTT. Combining the CDR3 with reference TRBV11-1 and TRBJ1-1 gives the whole variable domain EAEVAQSPRYKITEKSQAVAFWCDPISGHATLYWYRQILGQGPELLVQFQDESVVDDSQLPKDRFSAERLKGVDSTLKIQPAELGDSAMYLCASRLGRTEAFFGQGTRLTVV.

This chain links TRBV5-1 with TRBJ2-7; 9 bases align to TRBD1. With 4 bases clipped from V and 1 base from J, the junction kept 12 bases outside the gene matches. Germline-derived CDR1 and CDR2 are SGHRS and YFSETQ. CDR3 size: 17 residues. CDR3 DNA sequence: TGCGCCAGCAGCCCAGGGCATACAGGGGGCCATTCCTACGAGCAGTACTTC. This gives the protein CASSPGHTGGHSYEQYF.

This clone was counted once. DNA of the CDR3: TGTGCCACTCACAGGGACGCGGCAAACTATGGCTACACCTTC. Protein sequence: CATHRDAANYGYTF. The V gene is TRBV10-3, the J gene TRBJ1-2; the D gene is possibly TRBD1 (6 bases). This CDR3 spans 14 amino acids. The V and J ends lost 10 bases and 2 bases respectively, with 17 bases between them. Germline V lookup: CDR1 ENHRY, CDR2 SYGVKD.

This chain links TRBV20-1 with TRBJ2-1; possible D gene TRBD2, 5 bases. CDR1 and CDR2 from the germline V gene are DFQATT and SNEGSKA (reference sequence). Trimming cost V 6 bases and J 6 bases, with 9 bases left between them. CDR3 size: 11 residues. The CDR3 sequence: CSAELGNEQFF. In DNA, the CDR3 is TGCAGTGCCGAACTAGGCAATGAGCAGTTCTTC.

The rearrangement links TRBV2 to TRBJ2-1, with D uncertain. CDR3 length: 13 amino acids. Germline values: CDR1 SNHLY, CDR2 FYNNEI. V lost 6 bases and J lost 7, with 13 bases in between. In DNA form, the CDR3 reads TGTGCCAGCAGGCGACTGGCTGGGAATGAGCAGTTCTTC. Its translation: CASRRLAGNEQFF.

The chain links TRBV5-1 to TRBJ1-6; D is possibly TRBD1 (5 bases). V was trimmed by 0 bases and J by 8 bases, leaving 12 bases between them. Per germline, CDR1 SGHRS and CDR2 YFSETQ. The length of the CDR3 is 15 residues. The CDR3 protein is CASSLDQPGDSPLHF. As DNA, the CDR3 is TGCGCCAGCAGCTTGGACCAGCCGGGGGATTCACCCCTCCACTTT.

This sequence joins TRBV5-1 and TRBJ2-7, with D uncertain. This CDR3 contains 13 residues. Germline V gene lookup returns CDR1 SGHRS and CDR2 YFSETQ. V lost 3 bases, J lost 0 bases, and 7 bases lay in between. In DNA, the CDR3 is TGCGCCAGCAGCTCCCGGGTCTCCTACGAGCAGTACTTC. As protein: CASSSRVSYEQYF.

This sequence joins TRBV6-5 and TRBJ2-5, with D possibly matching TRBD2 (5 bases). The CDR3 is 13 residues long. Germline V lookup: CDR1 MNHEY, CDR2 SVGAGI. V was clipped by 2 bases and J by 3 bases, with 7 bases between them. The CDR3 coding sequence is TGTGCCAGCAGTTACCGGGATGAAGAGACCCAGTACTTC. Amino acid sequence: CASSYRDEETQYF.

This chain links TRBV30 with TRBJ1-5; D may be TRBD1 (5 bases). V lost 5 bases to trimming and J lost 0 bases, with 8 bases between them. Germline values: CDR1 GTSNPN, CDR2 SVGIG (reference sequence). CDR3 size: 13 residues. Here the CDR3 reads CAWQGDSNQPQHF. The CDR3 DNA reads TGTGCCTGGCAAGGGGATAGCAATCAGCCCCAGCATTTT.

The rearrangement links TRBV5-1 to TRBJ2-2, with 9 bases aligning to TRBD2. Germline assignment: CDR1 SGHRS and CDR2 YFSETQ. V shed 4 bases and J 8 bases; nucleotides not matched to a gene: 6. The CDR3 contains 14 residues. The CDR3 region is CASSQRTSEGELFF. The CDR3 region has the DNA TGCGCCAGCAGCCAAAGGACTAGCGAAGGGGAGCTGTTTTTT. The full variable domain, its missing parts supplied by reference TRBV5-1 and TRBJ2-2, is KAGVTQTPRYLIKTRGQQVTLSCSPISGHRSVSWYQQTPGQGLQFLFEYFSETQRNKGNFPGRFSGRQFSNSRSEMNVSTLELGDSALYLCASSQRTSEGELFFGEGSRLTVL.

The chain couples TRBV28 to TRBJ1-1; D gene unclear. This CDR3 has 14 amino acids. In germline, CDR1 is MDHEN, CDR2 SYDVKM. Trimming removed 5 bases at V and 9 bases at J, with 19 bases between. As DNA, the CDR3 is TGTGCCAGCAGTCTGCCTTCTCGGGGTACTAAAGCTTTCTTT. Protein: CASSLPSRGTKAFF.

This clone was counted once. This chain connects TRBV28 to TRBJ1-1; maybe TRBD1 (5 bases). Trimming left V 4 bases short and J 0 bases short, with 12 bases between. The CDR3 sequence is 15 residues long. The V gene's germline CDR1 is MDHEN and CDR2 SYDVKM. The CDR3 DNA follows: TGTGCCAGCAGTTCAGGGAAGCCCTTGAACACTGAAGCTTTCTTT. It specifies CASSSGKPLNTEAFF.

The rearrangement uses TRBV5-6 and TRBJ1-3; no reliable D call. CDR1 is SGHDT and CDR2 is YYEEEE in the germline V gene. Deletions cut 3 bases from V and 2 bases from J, with 9 bases between. The CDR3 totals 14 residues. CDR3 DNA: TGTGCCAGCAGCTCCCGACGGGCTGGAAACACCATATATTTT. It translates to CASSSRRAGNTIYF.

The CDR3 region is CASSSLRAAGVTGELFF. The CDR3 DNA reads TGTGCCAGCAGCTCCCTCCGGGCAGCGGGAGTTACCGGGGAGCTGTTTTTT. The chain carries TRBV27 and TRBJ2-2, with TRBD2 matching over 8 bases. This CDR3 comprises 17 residues. Looked up from germline, CDR1 is MNHEY and CDR2 is SMNVEV (reference sequence). V was clipped by 6 bases and J by 5 bases; unmatched bases: 14.

The CDR3 loop is CASSLDRATYEQYF. In nucleotides, the CDR3 is TGCGCCAGCAGCCTAGACAGGGCGACCTACGAGCAGTACTTC. The V call is TRBV5-1, the J call TRBJ2-7; TRBD1 matches at 7 bases. Germline values: CDR1 SGHRS, CDR2 YFSETQ. The CDR3 sequence is 14 residues long. V trimming: 4 bases; J trimming: 2 bases; junction bases outside the gene matches: 6.

The chain couples TRBV7-2 to TRBJ1-1; D uncertain. The CDR3 sequence is 14 residues long. The V end lost 5 bases, the J end lost 1 base, and 11 bases lay between the germline ends. Germline values: CDR1 SGHTA, CDR2 FQGNSA. The CDR3: CASSLSTRNTEAFF. CDR3 sequence (DNA): TGTGCCAGCAGCCTTAGTACTCGGAACACTGAAGCTTTCTTT. Using reference TRBV7-2 and TRBJ1-1 for the parts outside the CDR3, the full variable domain is GAGVSQSPSNKVTEKGKDVELRCDPISGHTALYWYRQSLGQGLEFLIYFQGNSAPDKSGLPSDRFSAERTGGSVSTLTIQRTQQEDSAVYLCASSLSTRNTEAFFGQGTRLTVV.

The chain employs TRBV18 and TRBJ2-3, with D perhaps matching TRBD1 (6 bases). With 3 bases removed from V and 0 bases from J, the gap between germline ends came to 10 bases. This CDR3 is 15 amino acids long. Germline values: CDR1 KGHSH, CDR2 LQKENI. The CDR3 nucleotides are TGTGCCAGCTCACCCAGACAGGCTAGCACAGATACGCAGTATTTT. This gives the protein CASSPRQASTDTQYF.

This clone was counted between two and nine times. This chain uses TRBV5-6 with TRBJ2-7, with 9 bases that match TRBD1. Unmatched junction bases numbered 17, after V lost 4 bases and J lost 6 bases. There are 17 residues in the CDR3. Germline V gene data show CDR1 as SGHDT and CDR2 as YYEEEE. The CDR3 DNA is TGTGCCAGCAGCCCCGCCCCTGACAGGGGGGTGAGTCGCGAGCAGTACTTC. This sequence encodes CASSPAPDRGVSREQYF.